Sequencing of this T cell receptor beta chain was carried out in a study of T cells in Graves' hyperthyroidism and ophthalmopathy. This clonotype has a count of ten or more. Diagnoses used clinical symptoms, serum thyroxine and TRAb, thyroid ultrasound and orbital computed tomography. From RNA transcripts, TCR beta CDR3 regions were amplified. HTBI primers were the set used in a first-round RT-PCR of the TCR CDR3. Each CDR3 protein is one row after TCRdb ran MiXCR on the multiplex PCR reads. The table includes just under 750,000 distinct CDR3 sequences, roughly 32% detected once. Trimming shortened V by 3 bases and J by 2 bases, and 11 bases separated the two germline ends. Germline values: CDR1 ENHRY, CDR2 SYGVKD. The CDR3 totals 15 residues.

The sequenced sample was blood. V and J are TRBV10-3 and TRBJ1-3; D gene unclear. The receptor was derived from a woman in her 40s with Graves' hyperthyroidism. The CDR3, as DNA: TGTGCCATCAGTGAAAACAGCGAAGCTGGAAACACCATATATTTT. Residues: CAISENSEAGNTIYF.